This TCR beta chain was recorded in a study of STAT5B mutations in CD4+ large granular lymphocyte leukemia. The germline V gene encodes CDR1 LNHDA and CDR2 SQIVND (reference sequence). The CDR3 runs 14 residues. Losses at the gene ends were 3 bases for V and 8 bases for J; bases not matched to a gene: 7. Sequenced by immunoSEQ multiplex PCR; TCRdb stores in-frame clones only, minus some. The repertoire includes some 40,000 clones, almost 85% of them detected once, and approximately 1.2% sits in the top ten. This TCR came from a human donor in good health. The source material was CD4+ T cells from blood buffy coats. The rearrangement joins TRBV19 to TRBJ1-1; TRBD1 matches at 9 bases. CDR3 coding DNA: TGTGCCAGTAGTATGGGACAGGGAAGGTACGAAGCTTTCTTT. Translated, it gives CASSMGQGRYEAFF. Full variable domain (missing parts from reference TRBV19 and TRBJ1-1): DGGITQSPKYLFRKEGQNVTLSCEQNLNHDAMYWYRQDPGQGLRLIYYSQIVNDFQKGDIAEGYSVSREKKESFPLTVTSAQKNPTAFYLCASSMGQGRYEAFFGQGTRLTVV.